This T cell receptor (beta chain) emerged from a study of vaccination effects on CD4 cells after COVID-19. Findings and caveats of the study: Only 1 of 255 vaccine-induced clones from healthy vaccinees cross-reacted with common cold coronaviruses. By a late point after vaccination, infection- and vaccine-induced clones had shrunk markedly through clonal contraction.

Trimming took 4 bases from V and 0 from J, leaving 10 bases between them. From germline, CDR1 is SGDLS and CDR2 YYNGEE. The CDR3 has 15 residues. About this clone: Antigen: not known.

The protocol was immunoSEQ multiplex PCR, while the TCRdb copy is restricted to in-frame clones and leaves out a portion. The table shows tens of thousands of clones, with just under 80% occurring only once. The ViraFEST assay expanded antigen-specific CD4+ T cells with viral peptide pools before sequencing. Researchers isolated CD4+ T cells once approximately eleven days of culture had elapsed. Each vaccine recipient was nucleocapsid antibody negative and had no prior SARS-CoV-2 infection. Days 3 and 7 were when half the medium was replaced with IL-2 medium. The sequencing used CD4+ T cells from PBMCs cultured with HCoV-OC43 spike peptides, collected before COVID-19 vaccination. The subset denotes: HCoV-OC43 spike overlapping peptide pool stimulation. The clonotype originates from a human donor who received a COVID-19 vaccine. The chain carries TRBV9 and TRBJ2-2; perhaps D is TRBD1 or TRBD2 (5 bases each). The chain's CDR3 is CASSTGRSNTGELFF. The DNA for the CDR3 is TGTGCCAGCAGCACGGGGCGGTCGAACACCGGGGAGCTGTTTTTT.